This T cell receptor (beta chain) was found in a study of blood T cell repertoires in COVID-19. The CDR3 length is 14 residues. Germline V gene lookup returns CDR1 SGHRS and CDR2 YFSETQ. Trimming took 4 bases from V and 5 from J; bases not matched to a gene: 6. Study processing details: Reference gene primer amplification gave nucleated cell count estimates. The data were produced by immunoSEQ multiplex PCR, yet TCRdb's version contains in-frame clones alone and is incomplete. V and J calls and clone size follow that table, whereas D and trimming were derived from the DNA. The sample has 250,000 to 300,000 clones; approximately 90% are singletons.

The TCR originated in a woman aged 45-60 years who had recovered from COVID-19. Input material: peripheral blood. This chain uses TRBV5-1 with TRBJ2-3, with 8 bases that match TRBD1. The CDR3 nucleotides read TGCGCCAGCAGCATGACCGACAGGGGAGATACGCAGTATTTT. This encodes CASSMTDRGDTQYF.